The 29 T cell receptor beta chains below were found in one sample sequenced in a study of CD8 T cell repertoires and HIV-1 epitope variants. These receptors lack a known antigen. TCRdb's copy holds only in-frame clones and misses some; the assay was immunoSEQ multiplex PCR. The sample has 6,000 or so clones; around 71% are singletons. Sequencing was carried out using cultured CD8+ T cells derived from PBMCs. The origin of the receptors is a male donor with HIV.

As DNA, the CDR3 is TGTGCCAGCAGCGACTCGACAGTTACCTACGAGCAGTACTTC. Translation gives CASSDSTVTYEQYF. The J gene is TRBJ2-7, the V gene TRBV7-9; a weak D match, TRBD1 (5 bases). The CDR3 length is 14 residues. Germline V gives CDR1 SEHNR, CDR2 FQNEAQ (reference sequence). Trimming took 5 bases from V and 2 from J, leaving 13 bases between them.

Only a few counts were recorded for this clone. The chain recombines TRBV28 with TRBJ1-2, with TRBD1 identical over 9 bases. The CDR3 runs to 14 residues. CDR1 and CDR2 from the germline V gene are MDHEN and SYDVKM. Trimming cost V 5 bases and J 5 bases; bases outside gene matches: 6. The CDR3 loop is CASSAWDREYGYTF. In nucleotides, the CDR3 is TGTGCCAGCAGTGCGTGGGACAGGGAATATGGCTACACCTTC.

The gene calls are TRBV29-1 and TRBJ1-1, with D possibly TRBD1 on 5 matching bases. The CDR3 has 13 amino acids. The germline V gene encodes CDR1 SQVTM and CDR2 ANQGSEA. Trimming pared 4 bases from V and 1 base from J, leaving 10 bases between. The CDR3 here is CSVADRQNTEAFF. DNA of the CDR3: TGCAGCGTTGCCGACAGACAGAACACTGAAGCTTTCTTT.

This chain uses TRBV7-9 with TRBJ1-1; 10 bases are a match to TRBD1. Losses at the gene ends were 5 bases for V and 1 base for J; bases not matched to a gene: 4. CDR1 is SEHNR and CDR2 is FQNEAQ in the germline V gene (reference sequence). The CDR3 extends over 15 amino acids. CDR3 sequence (DNA): TGTGCCAGCAGCGCCCGACAGGGGGCGAACACTGAAGCTTTCTTT. Protein sequence: CASSARQGANTEAFF.

The sample holds a few counts of this clone. The chain carries TRBV13 and TRBJ1-1; TRBD1 is a possible D gene (5 bases). CDR3 length: 11 residues. Germline CDR1 and CDR2: PRHDT and FYEKMQ (reference sequence). Trimming cost V 4 bases and J 7 bases, with 7 bases left between them. The CDR3 DNA sequence: TGTGCCAGCAGCTCAGGGCATGAAGCTTTCTTT. Residues: CASSSGHEAFF.

There are a few counts of this clone. The V call is TRBV9, the J call TRBJ1-1; TRBD1 agrees at 7 bases. The V and J ends lost 2 bases and 6 bases, in that order; junction bases with no gene match: 4. The germline V gene encodes CDR1 SGDLS and CDR2 YYNGEE. CDR3 length: 13 amino acids. CDR3 residues: CASSVGQVSEAFF. CDR3 bases: TGTGCCAGCAGCGTCGGACAGGTTTCTGAAGCTTTCTTT. The whole variable domain, remainder taken from reference TRBV9 and TRBJ1-1, is DSGVTQTPKHLITATGQRVTLRCSPRSGDLSVYWYQQSLDQGLQFLIQYYNGEERAKGNILERFSAQQFPDLHSELNLSSLELGDSALYFCASSVGQVSEAFFGQGTRLTVV.

This chain uses TRBV7-2 with TRBJ2-7, with 7 bases aligning to TRBD1. V lost 1 base to trimming and J lost 12 bases; unmatched junction nucleotides: 6. Germline-derived CDR1 and CDR2 are SGHTA and FQGNSA. This CDR3 contains 12 residues. In DNA form, the CDR3 reads TGTGCCAGCAGCTTAGATTCGACAGGGTCGTACTTC. It translates to CASSLDSTGSYF.

V is TRBV19 and J is TRBJ1-1; D remains ambiguous. The V and J ends lost 3 bases and 1 base respectively, with 18 bases between them. CDR3 length equals 17 residues. CDR1 is LNHDA and CDR2 is SQIVND in the germline V gene (reference sequence). The CDR3 protein is CASSISAQPVSNTEAFF. The CDR3 bases are TGTGCCAGTAGTATTTCGGCCCAGCCCGTATCGAACACTGAAGCTTTCTTT. Drawing the rest from reference TRBV19 and TRBJ1-1, the complete variable domain is DGGITQSPKYLFRKEGQNVTLSCEQNLNHDAMYWYRQDPGQGLRLIYYSQIVNDFQKGDIAEGYSVSREKKESFPLTVTSAQKNPTAFYLCASSISAQPVSNTEAFFGQGTRLTVV.

This clone came up once. The rearrangement joins TRBV28 to TRBJ2-1; D ambiguous. V dropped 2 bases and J dropped 5 bases, with 7 bases sitting between them. CDR1 and CDR2 (germline): MDHEN, SYDVKM. There are 13 residues in the CDR3. CDR3 in amino acids: CASSLLYHNEQFF. The CDR3, as DNA: TGTGCCAGCAGTTTACTATATCACAATGAGCAGTTCTTC.

The chain joins TRBV27 to TRBJ1-1; TRBD1 matches at 8 bases. Trimming removed 6 bases from V and 1 base from J; junction bases left unmatched: 4. The CDR3 length is 14 residues. Germline values: CDR1 MNHEY, CDR2 SMNVEV (reference sequence). This CDR3 is CASRLGQGNTEAFF. The CDR3, as DNA: TGTGCCAGCAGATTAGGACAGGGGAACACTGAAGCTTTCTTT.

The V gene is TRBV9, the J gene TRBJ2-7; D possibly uses TRBD1 or TRBD2 (5 bases each). Deletions cut 4 bases from V and 2 bases from J, with 22 bases between. The CDR3 consists of 17 residues. Germline CDR1 reads SGDLS; CDR2 reads YYNGEE. The CDR3 nucleotides read TGTGCCAGCAGCTCTCGCCAGGATGAGGGGTTGACCTACGAGCAGTACTTC. Encoded protein: CASSSRQDEGLTYEQYF.

Only a few counts were recorded for this clone. The CDR3 loop is CASSLGRGLDEQYF. The CDR3, as DNA: TGTGCCAGCAGCTTAGGCAGGGGGCTGGACGAGCAGTACTTC. The chain is built from TRBV13 and TRBJ2-7; TRBD1 matches 8 bases. This CDR3 spans 14 amino acids. The J segment lost 5 bases and the V segment lost 0 bases, leaving 3 bases of the junction unmatched. In germline, CDR1 is PRHDT, CDR2 FYEKMQ (reference sequence).

The chain joins TRBV6-5 to TRBJ2-2; D is perhaps TRBD1 (6 bases). Germline V CDR1 and CDR2: MNHEY, SVGAGI. The V end was cut by 2 bases, the J end by 5 bases, with 15 bases between. The CDR3 sequence is 16 residues long. As DNA, the CDR3 is TGTGCCAGCAGTTACGGAACAGGGTCGGGTACCGGGGAGCTGTTTTTT. Amino acids: CASSYGTGSGTGELFF.

This clone was recorded a few times. The chain joins TRBV28 to TRBJ2-7, with D tentatively TRBD1 (5 bases). This CDR3 contains 14 residues. In germline, CDR1 is MDHEN, CDR2 SYDVKM. Trimming shortened V by 4 bases and J by 2 bases, and 12 bases separated the two germline ends. CDR3 in amino acids: CASSWIDSPYEQYF. DNA for the CDR3: TGTGCCAGCAGTTGGATAGACAGTCCCTACGAGCAGTACTTC.

The chain links TRBV2 to TRBJ1-1; a possible D gene is TRBD1 (5 bases). This CDR3 region has 14 residues. The germline V and J ends were trimmed by 0 bases and 10 bases, with 15 bases remaining between them. The germline gives CDR1 SNHLY, CDR2 FYNNEI. CDR3 residues: CASSEASGGRGAFF. As DNA, the CDR3 is TGTGCCAGCAGTGAAGCCTCCGGGGGTAGGGGAGCTTTCTTT.

This clone was observed a few times. The rearrangement links TRBV29-1 to TRBJ1-2; D is unresolved. Trimming left V 2 bases short and J 7 bases short, with 8 bases between. Germline lookup yields CDR1 SQVTM and CDR2 ANQGSEA. This CDR3 region has 11 residues. The CDR3 reads CSVEWGSGYTF. CDR3 bases: TGCAGCGTTGAATGGGGATCTGGCTACACCTTC.

This clone has only a few counts. V usage is TRBV27 and J usage is TRBJ1-5; D gene uncertain. V shed 0 bases and J shed 0 bases, with 3 bases lying between them. The CDR3 length is 14 residues. The germline gives CDR1 MNHEY, CDR2 SMNVEV (reference sequence). The CDR3 nucleotides read TGTGCCAGCAGTTTATCGTTTAGCAATCAGCCCCAGCATTTT. This translates into CASSLSFSNQPQHF.

The rearrangement links TRBV7-9 to TRBJ2-5, with D perhaps being TRBD1 or TRBD2 (5 bases each). Germline V gene data show CDR1 as SEHNR and CDR2 as FQNEAQ (reference sequence). V was trimmed by 8 bases and J by 5 bases, leaving 15 bases between them. CDR3 size: 13 residues. CDR3 nucleotides: TGTGCCAGCCTACCCTCGGGGCGGGAGACCCAGTACTTC. Its protein product is CASLPSGRETQYF.

The genes are TRBV28 and TRBJ1-5; D is unresolved. Germline CDR1 reads MDHEN; CDR2 reads SYDVKM. The CDR3 is 17 residues long. V was shortened by 3 bases and J by 0 bases, with 15 bases between the two germline ends. The CDR3 region has the DNA TGTGCCAGCAGTTTCACACCCTCCATGTATAGCAATCAGCCCCAGCATTTT. Translating gives CASSFTPSMYSNQPQHF.

The table lists this clone with a few counts. V and J are TRBV10-3 and TRBJ2-5, with 11 bases that match TRBD1. V was clipped by 4 bases and J by 5 bases; unmatched bases: 6. Germline V CDR1 and CDR2: ENHRY, SYGVKD. This CDR3 is 15 amino acids long. Here the CDR3 reads CAISGGQGDGETQYF. The CDR3 DNA sequence: TGTGCCATCAGTGGGGGACAGGGGGACGGGGAGACCCAGTACTTC.

The sample holds a few counts of this clone. The chain recombines TRBV5-4 with TRBJ2-7; D tentatively fits TRBD1 or TRBD2 (5 bases each). Germline V lookup: CDR1 SGHNT, CDR2 YYREEE (reference sequence). The CDR3 spans 12 residues. Trimming removed 1 base at V and 7 bases at J, with 9 bases between. This CDR3 is CASSLNRREQYF. CDR3 DNA: TGTGCCAGCAGCTTGAACAGGAGGGAGCAGTACTTC.

The chain recombines TRBV30 with TRBJ2-1; a possible D gene is TRBD2 (6 bases). This CDR3 contains 16 residues. Germline lookup yields CDR1 GTSNPN and CDR2 SVGIG (reference sequence). V was trimmed by 4 bases and J by 9 bases, leaving 25 bases between them. CDR3: CAWIPRPAGPRGEQFF. The CDR3 DNA reads as TGTGCCTGGATCCCGAGGCCGGCGGGGCCCCGGGGTGAGCAGTTCTTC.

This chain joins TRBV9 and TRBJ2-5; D remains ambiguous. The CDR3 has 12 residues. V dropped 3 bases and J dropped 2 bases, with 5 bases sitting between them. Germline-derived CDR1 and CDR2 are SGDLS and YYNGEE. CDR3 nucleotide sequence: TGTGCCAGCAGCGCCACACAAGAGACCCAGTACTTC. It codes for CASSATQETQYF.

The rearrangement links TRBV7-6 to TRBJ2-1, with TRBD2 matching 10 bases. Germline V gene sequence: CDR1 SGHVS, CDR2 FNYEAQ. Unmatched junction bases numbered 3, after V lost 3 bases and J lost 7 bases. The CDR3 has 14 amino acids. CDR3 protein: CASSLRAGGNEQFF. The CDR3 nucleotides read TGTGCCAGCAGCTTGCGAGCGGGAGGGAATGAGCAGTTCTTC.

J is TRBJ2-7 and V is TRBV5-3; 9 nucleotides match TRBD2. TRBV5-3 is annotated as an ORF whose role is uncertain. Trimming removed 7 bases from V and 2 bases from J; junction bases left unmatched: 16. The CDR3 sequence is 17 residues long. The CDR3 region is CARALRRAGGRTYEQYF. In DNA, the CDR3 is TGTGCCAGAGCCCTACGGAGAGCGGGGGGCCGTACCTACGAGCAGTACTTC.

This chain connects TRBV6-5 to TRBJ2-7, with 8 bases matching TRBD1. V lost 7 bases to trimming and J lost 6 bases; unmatched junction nucleotides: 2. The CDR3 has 11 amino acids. Germline values: CDR1 MNHEY, CDR2 SVGAGI. CDR3 sequence: CASNTGGEQYF. Written as DNA, the CDR3 is TGTGCCAGCAACACAGGGGGCGAGCAGTACTTC.

The V gene is TRBV5-6, the J gene TRBJ2-4, with no clear D. Germline loops: CDR1 SGHDT, CDR2 YYEEEE. CDR3 size: 14 residues. The V and J ends lost 4 bases and 0 bases respectively, with 8 bases between them. The CDR3 is CASSTGGAKNIQYF. CDR3 in DNA: TGTGCCAGCAGCACGGGCGGAGCCAAAAACATTCAGTACTTC.

The CDR3 DNA reads TGCGCCAGCAGCTTGGAGGGAAGAACGAACACTGAAGCTTTCTTT. This codes for CASSLEGRTNTEAFF. This chain joins TRBV5-1 and TRBJ1-1; D ambiguous. CDR3 length: 15 amino acids. Germline V gene data show CDR1 as SGHRS and CDR2 as YFSETQ. With 0 bases removed from V and 1 base from J, the gap between germline ends came to 10 bases.

This chain links TRBV9 with TRBJ2-3; D tentatively fits TRBD1 or TRBD2 (6 bases each). Germline CDR1 SGDLS, CDR2 YYNGEE. V lost 3 bases and J lost 1, with 12 bases in between. The CDR3 totals 15 residues. The CDR3: CASSAGADRTDTQYF. In nucleotides, the CDR3 is TGTGCCAGCAGCGCGGGGGCAGATCGCACAGATACGCAGTATTTT.